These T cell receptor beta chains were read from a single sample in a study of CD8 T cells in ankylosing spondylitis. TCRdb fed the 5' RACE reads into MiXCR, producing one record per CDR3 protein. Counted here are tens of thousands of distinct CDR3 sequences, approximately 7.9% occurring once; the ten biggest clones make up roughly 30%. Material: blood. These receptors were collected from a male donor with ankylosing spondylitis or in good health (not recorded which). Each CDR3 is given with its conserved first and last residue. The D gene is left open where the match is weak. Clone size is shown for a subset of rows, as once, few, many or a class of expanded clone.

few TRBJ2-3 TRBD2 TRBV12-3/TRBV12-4 CASTISLAGDDTQYF TGTGCCAGCACTATTAGCCTAGCGGGAGATGATACGCAGTATTTT
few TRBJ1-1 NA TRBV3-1 CASSQVKNTEAFF TGTGCCAGCAGCCAGGTGAAGAACACTGAAGCTTTCTTT
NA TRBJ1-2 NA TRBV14 CASSQLDVYGYTF TGTGCCAGCAGCCAGTTGGACGTCTATGGCTACACCTTC
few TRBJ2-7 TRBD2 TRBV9 CASSVGGSGRLVDEQYF TGTGCCAGCAGCGTAGGGGGTAGCGGGAGGCTGGTGGACGAGCAGTACTTC
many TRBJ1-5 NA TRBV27 CASSLSGNQPQHF TGTGCCAGCAGTTTATCCGGGAATCAGCCCCAGCATTTT
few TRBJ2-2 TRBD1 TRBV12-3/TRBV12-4 CASSFEGAQTGELFF TGTGCCAGCAGTTTCGAGGGGGCACAAACCGGGGAGCTGTTTTTT
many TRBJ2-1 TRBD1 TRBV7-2 CASRADRAQGNEQFF TGTGCCAGCAGGGCGGACAGGGCCCAGGGAAATGAGCAGTTCTTC
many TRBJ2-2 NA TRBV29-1 CSVAGHSANTGELFF TGCAGCGTTGCCGGACATAGCGCGAACACCGGGGAGCTGTTTTTT
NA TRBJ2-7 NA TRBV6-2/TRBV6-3 CASSYSTGIGLPSYEQYF TGTGCCAGCAGTTACTCGACTGGCATTGGGCTCCCCTCCTACGAGCAGTACTTC
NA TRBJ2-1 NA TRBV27 CASSWGGNNEQFF TGTGCCAGCAGTTGGGGCGGAAACAATGAGCAGTTCTTC
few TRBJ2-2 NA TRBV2 CASSGAPGELFF TGTGCCAGCAGTGGGGCACCCGGGGAGCTGTTTTTT
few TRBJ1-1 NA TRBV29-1 CSVVRPDKNTEAFF TGCAGCGTTGTCAGGCCAGATAAGAACACTGAAGCTTTCTTT
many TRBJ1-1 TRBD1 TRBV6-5 CASSYSTGGTEAFF TGTGCCAGCAGTTACTCGACAGGGGGAACTGAAGCTTTCTTT
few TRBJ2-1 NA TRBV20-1 CSASGTPWGSYNEQFF TGCAGTGCTAGTGGGACGCCCTGGGGTTCCTACAATGAGCAGTTCTTC
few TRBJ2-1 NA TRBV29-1 CSVLTDLEQFF TGCAGCGTGCTAACGGATCTTGAGCAGTTCTTC
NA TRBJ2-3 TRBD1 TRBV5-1 CASSPGQGETDTQYF TGCGCCAGCAGCCCTGGACAGGGTGAAACAGATACGCAGTATTTT
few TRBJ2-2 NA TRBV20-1 CSARGAYTGELFF TGCAGTGCTAGGGGGGCCTACACCGGGGAGCTGTTTTTT
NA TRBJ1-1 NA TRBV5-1 CASSLGGHTEAFF TGCGCCAGCAGCTTGGGGGGGCACACTGAAGCTTTCTTT
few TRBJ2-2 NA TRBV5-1 CASSLTGQANTGELFF TGCGCCAGCAGCTTGACCGGCCAGGCGAACACCGGGGAGCTGTTTTTT
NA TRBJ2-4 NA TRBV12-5 CASGLVLGNVQYF TGTGCTAGTGGTTTGGTATTGGGGAACGTTCAGTACTTC
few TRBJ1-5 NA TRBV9 CASRFTGGGQPQHF TGTGCCAGCAGGTTTACGGGAGGAGGTCAGCCCCAGCATTTT
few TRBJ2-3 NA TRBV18 CATQREPGTQYF TGTGCCACACAAAGGGAGCCGGGGACGCAGTATTTT
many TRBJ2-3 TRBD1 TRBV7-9 CASSPTGGGTDTQYF TGTGCCAGCAGCCCTACAGGGGGCGGCACAGATACGCAGTATTTT
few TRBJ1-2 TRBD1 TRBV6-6 CASSVDRGHGYTF TGTGCCAGCAGTGTCGACAGGGGGCACGGCTACACCTTC
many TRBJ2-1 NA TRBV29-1 CSVSISSDLNEQFF TGCAGCGTGTCCATATCCTCCGATTTGAATGAGCAGTTCTTC
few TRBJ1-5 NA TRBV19 CASSKGEHRNQPQHF TGTGCCAGTAGTAAGGGGGAGCACCGCAATCAGCCCCAGCATTTT
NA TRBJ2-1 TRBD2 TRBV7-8 CASSLAGGPNEQFF TGTGCCAGCAGCCTAGCGGGGGGCCCCAATGAGCAGTTCTTC